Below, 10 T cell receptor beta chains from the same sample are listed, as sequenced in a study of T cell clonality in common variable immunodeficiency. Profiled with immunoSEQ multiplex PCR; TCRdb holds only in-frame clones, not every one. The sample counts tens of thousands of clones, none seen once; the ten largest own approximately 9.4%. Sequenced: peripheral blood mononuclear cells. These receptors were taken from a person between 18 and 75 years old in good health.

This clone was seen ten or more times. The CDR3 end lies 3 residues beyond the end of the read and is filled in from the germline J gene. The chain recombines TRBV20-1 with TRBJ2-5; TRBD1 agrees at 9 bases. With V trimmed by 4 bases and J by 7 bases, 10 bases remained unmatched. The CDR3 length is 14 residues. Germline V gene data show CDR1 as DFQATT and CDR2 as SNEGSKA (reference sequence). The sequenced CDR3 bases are TGCAGTGCTACCGGGACAGGGAACTCAGGGACC. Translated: CSATGTGNSGT. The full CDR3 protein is CSATGTGNSGTQYF.

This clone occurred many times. CDR3 DNA, as far as it was read: TGTGCCAGCAGTGAAGCCCAGACTGGGGCCAACGTC. Protein sequence: CASSEAQTGANV. The entire CDR3 sequence reads CASSEAQTGANVLTF. The gene calls are TRBV2 and TRBJ2-6; D call uncertain. Read data end 3 residues before the CDR3 end; the end is taken from the germline J gene. Germline V gene lookup returns CDR1 SNHLY and CDR2 FYNNEI. The CDR3 length is 15 residues. Trimming shortened V by 0 bases and J by 2 bases, and 5 bases separated the two germline ends. The full variable domain, in which reference TRBV2 and TRBJ2-6 provide the parts outside the CDR3, is EPEVTQTPSHQVTQMGQEVILRCVPISNHLYFYWYRQILGQKVEFLVSFYNNEISEKSEIFDDQFSVERPDGSNFTLKIRSTKLEDSAMYFCASSEAQTGANVLTFGAGSRLTVL.

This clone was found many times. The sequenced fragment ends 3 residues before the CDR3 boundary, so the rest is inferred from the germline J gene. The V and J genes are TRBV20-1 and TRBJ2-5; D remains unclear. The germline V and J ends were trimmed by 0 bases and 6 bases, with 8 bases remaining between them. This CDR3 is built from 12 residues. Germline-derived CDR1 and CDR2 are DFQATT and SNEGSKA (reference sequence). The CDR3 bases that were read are TGCAGTGCTAGAGATTCAGGAAAGACC. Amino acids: CSARDSGKT. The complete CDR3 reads CSARDSGKTQYF.

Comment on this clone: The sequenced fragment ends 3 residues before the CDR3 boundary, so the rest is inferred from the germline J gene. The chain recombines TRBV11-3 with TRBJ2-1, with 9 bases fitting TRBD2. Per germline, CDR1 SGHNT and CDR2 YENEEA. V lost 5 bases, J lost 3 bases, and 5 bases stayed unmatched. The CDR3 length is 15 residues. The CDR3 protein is CASSLTSGVYNEQFF. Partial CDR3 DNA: TGTGCCAGCAGCCTGACTAGCGGAGTCTACAATGAG.

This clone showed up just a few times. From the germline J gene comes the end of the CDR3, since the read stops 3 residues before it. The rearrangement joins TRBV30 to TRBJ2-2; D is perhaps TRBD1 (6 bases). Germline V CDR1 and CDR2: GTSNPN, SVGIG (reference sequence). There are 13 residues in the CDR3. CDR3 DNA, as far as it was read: TGTGCCTGGAGGGCAGGGGTTGATTCACCG. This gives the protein CAWRAGVDSP. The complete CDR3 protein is CAWRAGVDSPLFF.

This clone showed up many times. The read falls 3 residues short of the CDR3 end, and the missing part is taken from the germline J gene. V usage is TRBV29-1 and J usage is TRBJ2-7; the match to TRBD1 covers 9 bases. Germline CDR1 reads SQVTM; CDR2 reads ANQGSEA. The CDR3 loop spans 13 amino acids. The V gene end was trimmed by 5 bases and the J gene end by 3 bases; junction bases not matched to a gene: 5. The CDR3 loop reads CSVSGQGVYEQYF. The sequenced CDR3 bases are TGCAGCGTTTCGGGACAGGGTGTCTACGAG.

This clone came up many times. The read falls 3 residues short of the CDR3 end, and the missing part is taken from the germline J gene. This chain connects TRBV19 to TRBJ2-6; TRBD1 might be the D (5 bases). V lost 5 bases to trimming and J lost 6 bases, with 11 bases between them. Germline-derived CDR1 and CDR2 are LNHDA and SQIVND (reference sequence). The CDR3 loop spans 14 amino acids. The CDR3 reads CASSPVGAANVLTF. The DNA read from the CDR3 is TGTGCCAGTAGTCCCGTTGGGGCGGCCAACGTC.

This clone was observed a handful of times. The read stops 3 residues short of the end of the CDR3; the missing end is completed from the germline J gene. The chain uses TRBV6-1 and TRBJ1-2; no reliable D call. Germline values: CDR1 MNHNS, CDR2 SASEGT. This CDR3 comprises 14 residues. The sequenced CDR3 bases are TGTGCCAGCAGTGAAGAGGGCGGGTCCTACGAC. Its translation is CASSEEGGSYD. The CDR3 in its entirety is CASSEEGGSYDYTF.

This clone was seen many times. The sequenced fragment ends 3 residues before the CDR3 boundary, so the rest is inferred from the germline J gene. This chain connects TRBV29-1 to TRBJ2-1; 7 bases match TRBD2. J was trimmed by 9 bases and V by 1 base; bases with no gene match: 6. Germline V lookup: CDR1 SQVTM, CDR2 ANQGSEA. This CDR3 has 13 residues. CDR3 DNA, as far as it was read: TGCAGCGTTGAAGGCAACAGCGGGGTTGAG. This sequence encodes CSVEGNSGVE. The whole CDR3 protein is CSVEGNSGVEQFF.

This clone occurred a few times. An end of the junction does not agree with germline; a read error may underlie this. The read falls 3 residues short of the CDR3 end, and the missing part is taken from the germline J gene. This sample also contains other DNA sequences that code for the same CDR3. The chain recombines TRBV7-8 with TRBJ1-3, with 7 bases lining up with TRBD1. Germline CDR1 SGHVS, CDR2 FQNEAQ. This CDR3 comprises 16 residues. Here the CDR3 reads CASSLGVGTAGNTIYF. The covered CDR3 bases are TGTGCCAGCAGCTTAGGTGTTGGGACAGCTGGAAACACA.